This TCR beta chain was profiled in a study of T cells in Graves' hyperthyroidism and ophthalmopathy. A remark on this clonotype: Its antigen is still unknown.

The CDR3 sequence is 14 residues long. The germline CDR1 and CDR2 sequences are DFQATT and SNEGSKA (reference sequence). V gave up 6 bases and J gave up 6 bases, with 15 bases separating them. Authors of the study amplified TCR beta CDR3 regions from RNA transcripts. The primer set for the first-round RT-PCR of the TCR CDR3 was HTBI. TCRdb processed the multiplex PCR reads anew with MiXCR; each CDR3 protein has one entry. The repertoire has around 420,000 distinct CDR3 sequences, roughly 13% of them found once; the top ten carry about 5%. Clinical symptoms, serum thyroxine, TRAb, thyroid ultrasound and orbital computed tomography established diagnosis. Study results and limitations: Model-based prediction identified ophthalmopathy a median about 7 months prior to its onset.

Sequencing was performed on blood. The chain has TRBV20-1 and TRBJ1-6; D might be TRBD1 (6 bases). The TCR sequence derives from a woman between 18 and 29 years old with Graves' hyperthyroidism. For the CDR3, the DNA is TGCAGTGCAGTACAGGGTACGGGTAATTCACCCCTCCACTTT. It translates to CSAVQGTGNSPLHF.